The rows below give T cell receptor beta chains drawn from one sample of a study of tumor and adjacent non-tumor tissue in lung cancer. TCRdb passed the multiplex PCR reads through MiXCR, listing each CDR3 protein once. Altogether under 140,000 distinct CDR3 sequences are present, about 87% being singletons, with the ten largest covering approximately 22%. What was sequenced was lung tumor tissue. Every receptor here comes from an older man with non-small cell lung cancer. Both conserved end residues are part of each CDR3. D genes are given only for firm matches. The size of a clone is reported for some rows only, either as once, few or many, or as a class for expanded clones.

D	J	size	V	CDR3	DNA
-	TRBJ1-1	few	TRBV20-1	CSASGGSRSRNTEAFF	TGCAGTGCCAGCGGGGGGTCCCGTTCTAGGAACACTGAAGCTTTCTTT
TRBD1	TRBJ2-1	-	TRBV11-1	CVSGPRPGQGPHEQFF	TGTGTCAGCGGCCCCCGGCCTGGACAGGGGCCACATGAGCAGTTCTTC
TRBD1	TRBJ2-7	-	TRBV11-2	CASSTGTGPSYEQYF	TGTGCCAGCAGCACCGGGACAGGGCCCTCATATGAGCAGTACTTC
-	TRBJ1-1	-	TRBV4-1	CVSSQVRGLNTEAFF	TGCGTCAGCAGCCAAGTTAGAGGGTTGAACACTGAAGCTTTCTTT
-	TRBJ2-3	-	TRBV12-3/TRBV12-4	CTSRGTVEDTQYF	TGCACCAGCCGGGGAACCGTTGAGGATACGCAGTATTTT
-	TRBJ1-2	-	TRBV6-1	CASSLSKLGIYGYTF	TGTGCCAGCAGCTTATCCAAGTTAGGAATCTATGGCTACACCTTC
-	TRBJ2-3	-	TRBV29-1	CYVGAPGDTQYF	TGCTACGTTGGTGCCCCGGGGGATACGCAGTATTTT
-	TRBJ2-5	-	TRBV28	CDSSFNVYRATETQYF	TGTGACAGCAGTTTTAATGTCTACCGTGCCACAGAGACCCAGTACTTC
TRBD2	TRBJ2-2	-	TRBV20-1	CSARDLGREAGELFF	TGCAGTGCTAGAGATCTAGGCCGGGAGGCCGGAGAGCTGTTTTTT
TRBD1	TRBJ1-6	-	TRBV6-1	CTSTDATGSPWPLHF	TGTACCAGCACCGACGCGACAGGGTCGCCCTGGCCCCTCCACTTT
-	TRBJ2-1	-	TRBV20-1	CCSRTETNEQFF	TGCTGTTCCAGGACAGAGACCAATGAGCAGTTCTTC
TRBD2	TRBJ2-1	once	TRBV11-3	CTISLLGTSGGYNEQFF	TGTACTATCAGCCTCCTAGGGACTAGCGGGGGCTACAATGAGCAGTTCTTC
TRBD1	TRBJ1-2	-	TRBV5-1	CVSSTSGQGASGYTF	TGCGTCAGCAGCACGTCGGGACAGGGAGCTAGTGGCTACACCTTC
-	TRBJ2-5	-	TRBV5-4	CASSLCGIVGTQYF	TGTGCCAGTAGCTTGTGTGGCATTGTTGGGACCCAGTACTTC
-	TRBJ2-1	once	TRBV10-2	CASRFPKPSSREQFF	TGCGCCAGCAGGTTCCCGAAACCCTCTTCTCGTGAGCAGTTCTTC
-	TRBJ2-5	-	TRBV10-3	CVHSGSGETQYF	TGTGTCCATAGCGGCAGCGGGGAGACCCAGTACTTC
-	TRBJ2-2	-	TRBV11-2	CANSLDSQSGEQFF	TGTGCGAACAGCCTGGACAGTCAGTCCGGGGAGCAGTTTTTT
-	TRBJ2-6	many	TRBV29-1	CSVEGVYSGANVLTF	TGCAGCGTTGAAGGCGTTTACTCTGGGGCCAACGTCCTGACTTTC
-	TRBJ2-3	once	TRBV13	CASSPTPDLTDTQYF	TGTGCCAGTAGCCCAACCCCGGACCTCACAGATACGCAGTATTTT
TRBD2	TRBJ2-5	-	TRBV4-3	CVTSQEAGGETQYF	TGCGTCACTAGCCAAGAAGCGGGAGGAGAGACCCAGTACTTC
-	TRBJ1-1	-	TRBV11-2	CAGSLVEMGMNTEPFF	TGTGCCGGCAGCTTAGTGGAGATGGGGATGAACACTGAACCTTTCTTT
-	TRBJ2-2	-	TRBV11-3	CVSSLAPPGVLFF	TGTGTCAGCAGCTTAGCTCCCCCCGGGGTGCTGTTTTTC
-	TRBJ1-1	medium-sized	TRBV12-3/TRBV12-4	CASRGSEAFF	TGTGCCAGCAGAGGGAGTGAAGCTTTCTTT
-	TRBJ2-6	-	TRBV29-1	CSVEGERGGPSGANVLTF	TGCAGCGTTGAGGGGGAAAGAGGAGGGCCCTCTGGGGCCAACGTGCTGACTTTC
-	TRBJ1-2	-	TRBV5-4	CARTERGDGYAF	TGTGCCAGGACCGAAAGGGGGGATGGCTACGCCTTC
-	TRBJ2-7	once	TRBV6-6	CASSWDRISYEQYF	TGTGCCAGCAGTTGGGATAGGATATCCTACGAGCAGTACTTC
-	TRBJ2-5	-	TRBV11-3	CASNPTGVLSSLTQYF	TGTGCCAGCAACCCCACCGGGGTATTATCGAGTCTGACCCAGTACTTC
-	TRBJ2-2	-	TRBV29-1	CSGRDAVELFF	TGCAGCGGACGCGACGCTGTGGAGCTGTTTTTT
-	TRBJ2-1	-	TRBV6-6	CTSSTGSRNVQFF	TGTACCAGCAGTACCGGGTCCCGGAATGTGCAGTTCTTC
-	TRBJ1-1	many	TRBV30	CAGDDTEAFF	TGTGCAGGGGACGACACTGAAGCTTTCTTT
-	TRBJ1-5	-	TRBV6-2/TRBV6-3	CASSQGNQPQHF	TGTGCCAGTTCTCAGGGCAATCAGCCCCAGCATTTT
-	TRBJ2-6	-	TRBV5-1	CASSSGLKGTSGANVLTF	TGCGCCAGCAGCTCGGGCCTTAAGGGAACCTCTGGGGCCAACGTCCTGACTTTC
-	TRBJ2-1	-	TRBV11-1	CAISLVARVDEQFF	TGTGCCATCAGCTTAGTTGCCAGGGTCGATGAGCAGTTCTTC